The rows below give T cell receptor beta chains drawn from one sample of a study of T cells after posttransplantation cyclophosphamide. The table came from immunoSEQ multiplex PCR; TCRdb's copy has only in-frame clones and leaves some out. The table shows tens of thousands of clones, with 90% occurring only once. The sample here was PBMCs, taken less than 70 days after allogeneic stem cell transplant with posttransplant cyclophosphamide. These receptors all come from a male patient over 55 who received an allogeneic stem cell transplant from a related donor and was CMV-positive. Some T cells may be provided by the graft donor. Each CDR3 is given with its conserved first and last residue. A D gene is named only where the DNA matches it firmly. Not all rows give a size; the values are once, few, many and, for expanded clones, a class.

size	D	V	J	DNA	CDR3
-	TRBD2	TRBV28	TRBJ2-2	TGTGCCAGCAGGACTAGCGTCACCGGGGAGCTGTTTTTT	CASRTSVTGELFF
once	TRBD2	TRBV11-3	TRBJ2-2	TGTGCCAGCAGCTTGGGCGGGGGGGACAAGACCGGGGAGCTGTTTTTT	CASSLGGGDKTGELFF
-	TRBD1	TRBV27	TRBJ1-1	TGTGCCAGCAGGGACAGGGGAGCCACTGAAGCTTTCTTT	CASRDRGATEAFF
-	TRBD1	TRBV4-1	TRBJ1-1	TGCGCCAGCAGCCGTACCGGGACAGCCATGAACACTGAAGCTTTCTTT	CASSRTGTAMNTEAFF
once	TRBD1	TRBV4-1	TRBJ2-5	TGCGCCAGCAGCCAACAATTGACAGGGGAAGAGACCCAGTACTTC	CASSQQLTGEETQYF
-	TRBD1	TRBV5-4	TRBJ1-3	TGTGCCAGCAGCCCAACAGGGGCAGGCGACACCATATATTTT	CASSPTGAGDTIYF
-	-	TRBV2	TRBJ1-2	TGTGCCAGCAACAGGGAGGGTTGGGACTATGGCTACACCTTC	CASNREGWDYGYTF
-	TRBD2	TRBV2	TRBJ2-3	TGTGCCAGTAGACTAGCGGGGGCCACAGATACGCAGTATTTT	CASRLAGATDTQYF
-	TRBD1	TRBV7-9	TRBJ1-2	TGTGCCAGCAGCACTACCCTCGGACAGGTCGACTACACCTTC	CASSTTLGQVDYTF
-	TRBD2	TRBV6-1	TRBJ2-2	TGTGCCAGCAGTCAAATGGGGACTAGCGCCGGGGAGCTGTTTTTT	CASSQMGTSAGELFF
-	TRBD1	TRBV5-1	TRBJ1-4	TGCGCCAGCAGCTTCCCTTCTGGACAGGGAGAAAAACTGTTTTTT	CASSFPSGQGEKLFF
-	-	TRBV9	TRBJ2-3	TGTGCCAGCAGCGTAGAGCCCGCTCCTGATACGCAGTATTTT	CASSVEPAPDTQYF
-	-	TRBV2	TRBJ2-6	TGTGCCAGCAGGCGTACAGCATCCTCTGGGGCCAACGTCCTGACTTTC	CASRRTASSGANVLTF
once	TRBD2	TRBV5-1	TRBJ2-3	TGCGCCAGCAGCGCCGGACTAGGGATGATAGATACGCAGTATTTT	CASSAGLGMIDTQYF
-	-	TRBV5-6	TRBJ2-5	TGTGCCAGCAGCCCGCAGATCCTGGAAGAGACCCAGTACTTC	CASSPQILEETQYF
-	TRBD1	TRBV5-6	TRBJ1-2	TGTGCCAGCAGCGTACAGGGGGCTGAAGGCTACACCTTC	CASSVQGAEGYTF
-	-	TRBV4-2	TRBJ2-5	TGTGCCAGCAGCCAGGTAGCGGCGCAAGAGACCCAGTACTTC	CASSQVAAQETQYF
-	TRBD1	TRBV5-1	TRBJ2-1	TGCGCCAGCAGCTTGGGACAGGGCAATGAGCAGTTCTTC	CASSLGQGNEQFF
-	-	TRBV6-5	TRBJ1-5	TGTGCCAGCAGAATCAATAGCAATCAGCCCCAGCATTTT	CASRINSNQPQHF
-	TRBD1	TRBV7-9	TRBJ1-2	TGTGCCAGCAGCGCCGGGACAGGAAGCTTCTATGGCTACACCTTC	CASSAGTGSFYGYTF
-	TRBD1	TRBV19	TRBJ2-7	TGTGCCAGTGGCCGGACAGGTGCCTACGAGCAGTACTTC	CASGRTGAYEQYF
-	TRBD2	TRBV6-5	TRBJ2-7	TGTGCCAGCAGCTCGACTAGCGGGGGTTACGAGCAGTACTTC	CASSSTSGGYEQYF
-	-	TRBV7-9	TRBJ1-2	TGTGCCAGCAGCTTAGGGGAGCCTGGCTACACCTTC	CASSLGEPGYTF
-	-	TRBV30	TRBJ1-1	TGTGCCTGGACCCAACAGGGGAACACTGAAGCTTTCTTT	CAWTQQGNTEAFF
once	-	TRBV7-2	TRBJ2-1	TGTGCCAGCAGCTTCACGCCTGGGGGGTACGAGCAGTTCTTC	CASSFTPGGYEQFF
-	-	TRBV2	TRBJ1-5	TGTGCCAGCAGTGAAGACAGGTTCAATCAGCCCCAGCATTTT	CASSEDRFNQPQHF
-	TRBD1	TRBV19	TRBJ1-6	TGTGCCAGTAGTGTGGACAGGCTTAATTCACCCCTCCACTTT	CASSVDRLNSPLHF
-	TRBD1	TRBV7-4	TRBJ2-7	TGTGCCGGGACAGGGGACCCGACCCAGAGCTCCTACGAGCAGTACTTC	CAGTGDPTQSSYEQYF
-	-	TRBV6-4	TRBJ2-6	TGTGCCAGCAGACGGGACTCTGGGGCCAACGTCCTGACTTTC	CASRRDSGANVLTF
once	TRBD1	TRBV5-1	TRBJ1-6	TGCGCCAGCAGCCAGGGACAGGGCAATTCACCCCTCCACTTT	CASSQGQGNSPLHF
-	-	TRBV5-8	TRBJ2-1	TGTGCCAGCAGCCTTTTGGCTCCCTCCTACAATGAGCAGTTCTTC	CASSLLAPSYNEQFF